This is a list of T cell receptor beta chains from one sample in a study of T cells in Graves' hyperthyroidism and ophthalmopathy. TCRdb processed the multiplex PCR reads anew with MiXCR; each CDR3 protein has one entry. The sample has 300,000 to 450,000 distinct CDR3 sequences, 15% to 19% seen once. The material sequenced was blood. These receptors were obtained from a woman aged 18-29 years with Graves' hyperthyroidism that later progressed to Graves' ophthalmopathy. The CDR3 runs from the conserved cysteine through the conserved F or W. Each record gives: D gene, clone size, J gene, CDR3 length, V gene, CDR3 protein, CDR3 DNA. D genes are given only for firm matches. The size entry is marked missing in some rows and otherwise reads once, few, many or a size class.

>NA|many|TRBJ1-1|14|TRBV6-1
CASSEGRRSTEAFF
TGTGCCAGCAGTGAAGGTAGGCGCAGCACTGAAGCTTTCTTT
>NA|medium-sized|TRBJ2-5|14|TRBV2
CASRSGPDEETQYF
TGTGCCAGCAGATCGGGACCGGACGAAGAGACCCAGTACTTC
>NA|NA|TRBJ1-1|15|TRBV4-2
CASSQDVNSYTEAFF
TGTGCCAGCAGCCAAGACGTGAACAGCTACACTGAAGCTTTCTTT
>NA|NA|TRBJ1-6|17|TRBV4-1
CASSQHPRGEINSPLHF
TGCGCCAGCAGCCAGCACCCGAGAGGCGAAATTAATTCACCCCTCCACTTT
>NA|NA|TRBJ2-7|14|TRBV28
CASSLRRGYYEQYF
TGTGCCAGCAGTTTACGACGAGGGTACTACGAGCAGTACTTC
>TRBD1|many|TRBJ2-7|16|TRBV12-3/TRBV12-4
CASSLDGGQGSYEQYF
TGTGCCAGCAGTTTAGACGGGGGACAGGGCTCCTACGAGCAGTACTTC
>TRBD2|many|TRBJ2-1|15|TRBV5-8
CASTSATSGHNEQFF
TGTGCCAGCACTTCGGCAACTAGCGGCCACAATGAGCAGTTCTTC
>NA|once|TRBJ2-5|15|TRBV27
CASSLSQEAQETQYF
TGTGCCAGCAGTTTAAGTCAGGAGGCACAGGAGACCCAGTACTTC
>NA|NA|TRBJ2-3|12|TRBV20-1
CSARGTGGTQYF
TGCAGTGCTAGAGGGACCGGGGGTACGCAGTATTTT
>NA|few|TRBJ2-2|13|TRBV2
CAIKQGNTGELFF
TGTGCCATCAAACAGGGAAACACCGGGGAGCTGTTTTTT
>NA|many|TRBJ2-3|14|TRBV10-3
CAIKGRLNTDTQYF
TGTGCCATCAAGGGGAGATTGAACACAGATACGCAGTATTTT
>NA|many|TRBJ2-4|14|TRBV20-1
CSANEKGPKNIQYF
TGCAGTGCCAACGAGAAGGGACCCAAAAACATTCAGTACTTC
>TRBD2|many|TRBJ2-5|15|TRBV20-1
CSARSASGGQETQYF
TGCAGTGCTAGGTCCGCTAGCGGGGGCCAAGAGACCCAGTACTTC
>NA|many|TRBJ1-6|11|TRBV28
CASMGSFPLHF
TGTGCCAGCATGGGGTCGTTCCCCCTCCACTTT
>NA|few|TRBJ2-5|15|TRBV5-1
CASTLGQSLQETQYF
TGCGCCAGCACCCTTGGTCAGTCCCTCCAAGAGACCCAGTACTTC
>NA|many|TRBJ2-7|14|TRBV7-2
CASSPRSGDYEQYF
TGTGCCAGCAGCCCTCGTAGCGGCGACTACGAGCAGTACTTC
>TRBD1|many|TRBJ1-5|17|TRBV28
CASSFHDYRGQGQPQHF
TGTGCCAGCAGTTTCCACGATTACAGGGGGCAGGGGCAGCCCCAGCATTTT
>TRBD1|many|TRBJ2-1|14|TRBV28
CASSWDRARNEQFF
TGTGCCAGCAGTTGGGACAGGGCAAGGAATGAGCAGTTCTTC
>NA|many|TRBJ2-7|14|TRBV28
CASSSLLGGHEQYF
TGTGCCAGCAGTTCACTCCTGGGAGGCCACGAGCAGTACTTC
>NA|many|TRBJ1-2|12|TRBV30
CAWTPDGYGYTF
TGTGCCTGGACCCCCGATGGGTATGGCTACACCTTC
>NA|few|TRBJ2-2|13|TRBV20-1
CSASTSRTGELFF
TGCAGTGCTAGTACTAGCCGTACCGGGGAGCTGTTTTTT
>NA|many|TRBJ2-5|13|TRBV7-2
CASSPPHQETQYF
TGTGCCAGCAGTCCGCCCCACCAAGAGACCCAGTACTTC
>TRBD2|many|TRBJ2-5|14|TRBV11-2
CASSRLAGGETQYF
TGTGCCAGCAGCCGACTAGCGGGAGGAGAGACCCAGTACTTC
>NA|many|TRBJ2-1|16|TRBV15
CATSRDLMGGWDEQFF
TGTGCCACCAGCAGAGATCTAATGGGGGGTTGGGATGAGCAGTTCTTC
>NA|NA|TRBJ2-7|12|TRBV20-1
CSARGVGYEQYF
TGCAGTGCCAGGGGGGTGGGGTATGAGCAGTACTTC